This T cell receptor beta chain was captured in a study of molecular identifiers for immune sequencing clone quantification (dated by TCRdb to between 2017 and 2018). At the level of the whole study: For a replicate experiment, the RNA from either approximately 20,000 or 100,000 naive CD8 T cells was divided into five aliquots, and four of those aliquots went on to sequencing. CD8 T cells were used in a methods study to benchmark molecular-identifier clustering-based TCR repertoire sequencing (MIDCIRS) and TCR RNA copy counting.

Receptor libraries were prepared by PCR. The sample was run on an Illumina HiSeq 4000. Bulk TCR libraries were prepared as previously described, using TCR primers listed in Table S5. Purification of total RNA was performed with the Qiagen AllPrep DNA/RNA kit. Before analysis, reads from multiple sequencing runs of the same library were pooled. The paper's data handling went like this. Reads were retained only if the reads had an exact TCR constant sequence, and the retained reads were trimmed to 150 nt and grouped according to their 12-nt molecular barcodes. Reads within each barcode group were sub-clustered using a 15% Levenshtein threshold, and quality-weighted consensus sequences were constructed for each RNA molecule. Non-functional sequences were excluded, and lower-count sequences lying one edit away from another sequence were also excluded. Based on fitting two negative binomial distributions, any barcode sub-cluster with under 20% of the maximum read count was discarded. TCRdb handled the public reads itself, with Q25 trimming in fastp and clone calling in MiXCR, and kept productive beta chains. Rows merge per CDR3 protein into single entries with the most common DNA and genes. For this entry, the V and J calls and clone size follow TCRdb and not the study's own pipeline. Within this sample are more than 450,000 distinct CDR3 sequences, with over 20% of them counted one time only. The ten biggest clones cover about 0.8% of the sample.

The CDR3 has 11 amino acids, counting the end cysteine and phenylalanine. The kept DNA is CDR3 alone, 33 bases in frame from the first base. V and J are truncated by 8 bases and 9 bases respectively, leaving an intervening sequence of 14 bases. CDR1 and CDR2 are read off the germline V gene as SQVTM and ANQGSEA. Libraries of naive CD8 T cells were built from approximately 20,000 to 980,000 sorted cells, with 10%, 30% or 50% of the purified RNA used. Naive CD8 T cells, defined as CD8+CD4-CCR7+CD45RA+, were FACS-sorted into RLT Plus buffer on a BD FACSAria II. Nine to eleven TCR copies' worth of Jurkat RNA were spiked into about 20,000-1,000,000 naive CD8 T cell samples to test detection sensitivity. CD8 T cells were enriched using RosetteSep CD8+ T Cell Enrichment Cocktail and Ficoll-Paque, and the enriched cells then underwent ACK red cell lysis. Comment on this clonotype: Its antigen is currently not known. Base-call qualities are not available, and no considerably larger clone is one nucleotide away.

Study-wide findings and limitations: Even against a background of around 900,000 naive CD8 T cells, spiked-in Jurkat TCR RNA amounting to a single cell's worth was reported to be detectable. Spiked-in Jurkat TCR RNA (10 copies' worth), which is not part of the donor repertoire, was contained in the naive libraries. Highly expanded clone sizes could be underestimated because identical TCR molecules may share a barcode. In CMV-specific effector cells, clones with more than 20 RNA copies accounted for over 98% of molecules, whereas in naive cells such clones accounted for under 1%. Without barcode sub-clustering, chimeric consensus sequences inflated TCR diversity; chimeras reached as high as 47%. Modeling estimated approximately 3 recovered TCR RNA copies per cell, compared with approximately 10 by digital PCR, which implies about 30% capture efficiency.

This clonotype was obtained from a human donor in good health. Some libraries in this study had Jurkat cell RNA spiked in. The V and J segments used are TRBV29-1 and TRBJ2-1; no D gene is confidently identified. Source material: naive CD8+ T cells from blood, with Jurkat cell RNA spiked in. The cell subset or site label for this specimen denotes: FACS-sorted CD8+CD4-CCR7+CD45RA+ naive T cells. The CDR3 protein: CSTDEYAEQFF. The DNA reads TGCAGCACCGACGAGTATGCTGAGCAGTTCTTC.